This T cell receptor (beta chain) was captured in a study of blood T cell repertoires in COVID-19. Study summary: There were acute and convalescent COVID-19 samples, and they came from the United States, Italy and Spain. Sample material is recorded as cDNA or gDNA derived from T cells, B-cell-depleted T cells, or PBMCs.

In the original workflow: Amplification of reference gene primers provided the estimated nucleated cell counts. The assay was immunoSEQ multiplex PCR, and TCRdb's table has in-frame clones only and misses some. The V and J calls and the clone size are those of that table, but D and trimming were determined from the DNA. The sample contains about 140,000 clones, roughly 88% of which appear only once. Trimming pared 0 bases from V and 7 bases from J, leaving 9 bases between. The CDR3 is 12 residues long. Germline-derived CDR1 and CDR2 are SQVTM and ANQGSEA. This TCR derives from a man in his 60s with active or convalescent COVID-19. The chain is built from TRBV29-1 and TRBJ1-2; D gene uncertain. The source material was peripheral blood. DNA of the CDR3: TGCAGCGTTGAAGATCGGTTTACTGGCTACACCTTC. Translating it yields CSVEDRFTGYTF.